This T cell receptor (beta chain) was obtained from a study of T cell responses to AZD1222 COVID-19 vaccine. Broader study findings: Donor demographics were predominantly white British with a female majority; clonal diversity may be underestimated. Sampling that yielded the repertoires occurred only after the peak T cell response. The breadth and depth of Spike-specific TCRs increased once two AZD1222 doses had been given.

Sequencing used immunoSEQ multiplex PCR; TCRdb keeps in-frame clones, though not all of them. Among around 130,000 clones listed, approximately 89% were seen once. With regard to this clone: Its cognate antigen is unknown.

The CDR3 is made up of 15 amino acids. V gave up 4 bases and J gave up 6 bases, with 15 bases separating them. Germline V gene sequence: CDR1 LGHNA, CDR2 YNFKEQ. The receptor's source is an adult in good health. Source: peripheral blood, taken on day 0 of AZD1222 vaccination. The J gene is TRBJ2-2, the V gene TRBV4-2; D is tentatively TRBD1 or TRBD2 (5 bases each). The CDR3 DNA is TGTGCCAGCAGCCTGGAACCGGGGCCCCCCGGGGAGCTGTTTTTT. It codes for CASSLEPGPPGELFF.